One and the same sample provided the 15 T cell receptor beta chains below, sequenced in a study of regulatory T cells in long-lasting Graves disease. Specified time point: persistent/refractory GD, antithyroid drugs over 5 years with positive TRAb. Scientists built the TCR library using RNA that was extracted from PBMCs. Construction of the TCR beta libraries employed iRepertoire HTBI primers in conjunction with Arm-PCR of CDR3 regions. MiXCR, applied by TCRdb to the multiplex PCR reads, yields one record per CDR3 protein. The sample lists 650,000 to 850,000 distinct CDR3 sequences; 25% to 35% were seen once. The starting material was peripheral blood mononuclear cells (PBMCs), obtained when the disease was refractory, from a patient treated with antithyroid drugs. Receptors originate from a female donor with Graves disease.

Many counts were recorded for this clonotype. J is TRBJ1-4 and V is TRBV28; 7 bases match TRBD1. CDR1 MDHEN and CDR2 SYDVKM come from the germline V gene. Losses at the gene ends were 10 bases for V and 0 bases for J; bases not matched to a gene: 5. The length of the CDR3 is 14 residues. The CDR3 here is CAIRQGATNEKLFF. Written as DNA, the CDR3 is TGTGCCATCCGACAGGGTGCAACTAATGAAAAACTGTTTTTT.

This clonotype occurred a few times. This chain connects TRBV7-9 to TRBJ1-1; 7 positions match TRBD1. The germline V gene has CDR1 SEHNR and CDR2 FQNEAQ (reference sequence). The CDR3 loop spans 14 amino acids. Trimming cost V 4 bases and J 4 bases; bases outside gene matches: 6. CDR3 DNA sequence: TGTGCCAGCAGCTCCCCGGGACAGATCACTGAAGCTTTCTTT. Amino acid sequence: CASSSPGQITEAFF. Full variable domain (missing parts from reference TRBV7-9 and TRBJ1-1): DTGVSQNPRHKITKRGQNVTFRCDPISEHNRLYWYRQTLGQGPEFLTYFQNEAQLEKSRLLSDRFSAERPKGSFSTLEIQRTEQGDSAMYLCASSSPGQITEAFFGQGTRLTVV.

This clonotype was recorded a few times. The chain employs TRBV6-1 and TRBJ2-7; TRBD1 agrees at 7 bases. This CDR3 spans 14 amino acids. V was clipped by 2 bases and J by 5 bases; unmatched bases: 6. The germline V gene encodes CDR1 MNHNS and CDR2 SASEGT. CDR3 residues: CASSERGLLDEQYF. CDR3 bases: TGTGCCAGCAGTGAAAGGGGGCTATTGGACGAGCAGTACTTC.

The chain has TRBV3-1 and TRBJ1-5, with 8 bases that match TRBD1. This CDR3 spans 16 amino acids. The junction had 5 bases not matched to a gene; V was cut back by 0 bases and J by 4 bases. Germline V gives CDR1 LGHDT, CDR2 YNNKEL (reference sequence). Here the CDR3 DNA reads TGTGCCAGCAGCCAAGATCGAACAGGGGGAAATCAGCCCCAGCATTTT. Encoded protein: CASSQDRTGGNQPQHF.

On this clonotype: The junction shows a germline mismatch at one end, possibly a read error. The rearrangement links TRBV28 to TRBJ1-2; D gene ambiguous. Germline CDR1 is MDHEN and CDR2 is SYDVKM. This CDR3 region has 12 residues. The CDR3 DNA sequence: TGTGCCAGCAGTTTGTCGGGCTATGGCTGCACCTTC. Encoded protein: CASSLSGYGCTF.

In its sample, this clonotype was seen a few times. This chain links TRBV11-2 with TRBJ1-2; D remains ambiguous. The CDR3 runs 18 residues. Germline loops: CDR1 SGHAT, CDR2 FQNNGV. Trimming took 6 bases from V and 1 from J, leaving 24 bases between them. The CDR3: CASSSRGAVLRINYGYTF. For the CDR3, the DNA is TGTGCCAGCAGTTCAAGAGGTGCAGTTTTACGAATTAACTATGGCTACACCTTC.

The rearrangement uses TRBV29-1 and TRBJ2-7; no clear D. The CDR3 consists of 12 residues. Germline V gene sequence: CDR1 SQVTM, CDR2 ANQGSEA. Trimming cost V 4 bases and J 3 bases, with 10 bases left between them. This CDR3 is CSVAAKGYEQYF. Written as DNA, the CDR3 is TGCAGCGTTGCAGCGAAAGGCTACGAGCAGTACTTC.

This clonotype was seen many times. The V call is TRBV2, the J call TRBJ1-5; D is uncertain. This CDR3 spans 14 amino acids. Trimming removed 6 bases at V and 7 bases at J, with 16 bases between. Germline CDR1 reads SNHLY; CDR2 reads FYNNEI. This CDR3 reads CASRGDPHGQPQHF. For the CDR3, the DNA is TGTGCCAGCAGAGGAGACCCCCACGGGCAGCCCCAGCATTTT.

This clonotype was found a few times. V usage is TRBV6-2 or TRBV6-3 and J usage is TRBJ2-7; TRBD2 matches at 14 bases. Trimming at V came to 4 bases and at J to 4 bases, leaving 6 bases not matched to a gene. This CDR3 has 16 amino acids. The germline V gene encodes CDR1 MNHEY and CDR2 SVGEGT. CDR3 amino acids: CASSSGTSGRRYEQYF. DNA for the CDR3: TGTGCCAGCAGTTCTGGGACTAGCGGGAGACGATACGAGCAGTACTTC.

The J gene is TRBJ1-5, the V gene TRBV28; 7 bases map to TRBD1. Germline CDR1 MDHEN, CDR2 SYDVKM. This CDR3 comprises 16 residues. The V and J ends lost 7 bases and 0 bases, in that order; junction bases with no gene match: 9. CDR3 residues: CASTPGGGPSNQPQHF. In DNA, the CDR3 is TGTGCCAGCACCCCCGGAGGGGGCCCTAGCAATCAGCCCCAGCATTTT.

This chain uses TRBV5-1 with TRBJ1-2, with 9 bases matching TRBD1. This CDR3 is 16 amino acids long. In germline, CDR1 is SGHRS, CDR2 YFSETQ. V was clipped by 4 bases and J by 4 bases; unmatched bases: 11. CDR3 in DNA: TGCGCCAGCAGCAGTCCCGGGACAGGGTTCGGCTATGGCTACACCTTC. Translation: CASSSPGTGFGYGYTF.

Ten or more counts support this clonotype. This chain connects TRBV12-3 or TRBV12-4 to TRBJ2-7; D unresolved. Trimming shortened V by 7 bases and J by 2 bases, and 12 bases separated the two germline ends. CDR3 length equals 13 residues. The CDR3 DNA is TGTGCCAGCACCACCTACTGGACCTACGAGCAGTACTTC. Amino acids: CASTTYWTYEQYF.

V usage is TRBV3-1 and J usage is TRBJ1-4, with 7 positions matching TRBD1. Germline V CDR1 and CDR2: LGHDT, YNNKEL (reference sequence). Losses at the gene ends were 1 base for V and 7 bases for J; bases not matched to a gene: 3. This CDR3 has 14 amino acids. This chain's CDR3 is CASSQGQGFEKLFF. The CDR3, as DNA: TGTGCCAGCAGCCAAGGACAGGGTTTTGAAAAACTGTTTTTT.

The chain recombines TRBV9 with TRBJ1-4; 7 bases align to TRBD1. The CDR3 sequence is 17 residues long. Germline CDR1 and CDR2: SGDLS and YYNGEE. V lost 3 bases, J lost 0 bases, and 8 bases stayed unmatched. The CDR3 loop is CASSAEGQLATNEKLFF. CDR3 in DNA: TGTGCCAGCAGCGCGGAGGGACAGCTTGCAACTAATGAAAAACTGTTTTTT.

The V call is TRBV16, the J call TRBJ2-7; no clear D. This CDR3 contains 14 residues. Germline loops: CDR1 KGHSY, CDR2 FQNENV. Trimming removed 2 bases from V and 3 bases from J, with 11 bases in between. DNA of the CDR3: TGTGCCAGCAGCCAAACGGCTCAGAGCTACGAGCAGTACTTC. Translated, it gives CASSQTAQSYEQYF. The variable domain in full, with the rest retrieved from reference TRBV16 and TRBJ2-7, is GEEVAQTPKHLVRGEGQKAKLYCAPIKGHSYVFWYQQVLKNEFKFLISFQNENVFDETGMPKERFSAKCLPNSPCSLEIQATKLEDSAVYFCASSQTAQSYEQYFGPGTRLTVT.